This T cell receptor (beta chain) was profiled in a study of identical twins. Via MiXCR, TCRdb re-called the 5' RACE reads, giving one row per CDR3 protein. The data show fewer than 800,000 distinct CDR3 sequences, with about 7% seen just once and 1.6% held by the top ten. With respect to this clonotype: Its antigen is unidentified.

In every case, the donor was a healthy Caucasian. Study-wide findings and caveats: Fewer insertions characterized abundant cord blood beta clonotypes, whereas memory repertoires showed none. Out-of-frame alpha sequences common to twins exhibited an excess of low generation probability.

The CDR3 has 14 amino acids. V shed 5 bases and J 8 bases; nucleotides not matched to a gene: 6. Germline CDR1 reads SEHNR; CDR2 reads FQNEAQ (reference sequence). Separately, the same data were catalogued under a study of yellow fever vaccine responses in identical twins. That source reports: After vaccination, twins' T cell response reportedly seemed partly convergent, partly personalized.

Sequencing input: PBMCs. The TCR sequence derives from a woman aged 18 to 35 in good health. V and J are TRBV7-9 and TRBJ2-4; 10 nucleotides agree with TRBD2. CDR3 region: CASSLTGTSDIQYF. In DNA, the CDR3 is TGTGCCAGCAGCCTGACCGGGACTAGCGACATTCAGTACTTC.